This T cell receptor beta chain was sequenced for a study of response to subunit inactivated influenza vaccine. Findings and caveats of the study: Each seasonal influenza vaccination recruits few new T cells, the authors suggested.

Each CDR3 protein gets one entry after TCRdb re-called the RT-PCR reads with MiXCR. The sample lists 500,000 or so distinct CDR3 sequences; approximately 15% were seen once. On this clonotype: Its antigen is currently unknown.

The material sequenced was CD4+ T cells sorted from PBMCs, taken roughly 24 months after vaccination. This TCR was sampled from a man between 50 and 75 years old who received an inactivated influenza vaccine.

The CDR3 DNA sequence: TGTGCCAGCAGCTTCACCGGACAGGGTTTCACTGAAGCTTTCTTT. Amino acids: CASSFTGQGFTEAFF. This chain connects TRBV7-9 to TRBJ1-1; 8 nucleotides align to TRBD1. This CDR3 comprises 15 residues. V was pared by 3 bases and J by 4 bases, with 7 bases of the junction left unmatched. Per germline, CDR1 SEHNR and CDR2 FQNEAQ (reference sequence).